This entry describes one TCR beta chain. This CDR3 region has 14 residues. V lost 1 base and J lost 4, with 8 bases in between. The V gene's germline CDR1 is LNHDA and CDR2 SQIVND (reference sequence). The sample belongs to a study of blood T cell repertoires in COVID-19. The overall study: Sites in the United States, Italy and Spain provided acute and convalescent COVID-19 samples. PBMCs, B-cell-depleted T cells, or T cells provided the cDNA or gDNA that made up the material.

Recruits, aged about 18 to 100 years, lived in 25 or so US areas. Profiled with immunoSEQ multiplex PCR; TCRdb holds only in-frame clones, not every one. Among 280,000 or so clones listed, 85% were seen once. The specimen sequenced was PBMCs or T cells enriched from blood (not recorded which). The V call is TRBV19, the J call TRBJ1-5, with D possibly being TRBD1 (5 bases). This receptor was identified in a woman in her forties or fifties who had recovered from COVID-19. CDR3 DNA: TGTGCCAGTAGTATAGGCAGGGTAAATCAGCCCCAGCATTTT. Amino acid sequence: CASSIGRVNQPQHF.